This paragraph covers one T cell receptor (beta chain) sequence. This specimen comes from a study of blood T cell repertoires in COVID-19. From germline, CDR1 is MDHEN and CDR2 SYDVKM. Unmatched junction bases numbered 4, after V lost 2 bases and J lost 3 bases. The CDR3 covers 14 residues. Sequencing was performed with immunoSEQ multiplex PCR; in TCRdb, only in-frame clones are kept and a portion is missing. The sample has fewer than 300,000 clones, 75% to 95% seen once. The rearrangement links TRBV28 to TRBJ2-7; 7 bases are a match to TRBD2. Specimen: PBMCs or T cells enriched from blood (not recorded which). The sequence was obtained from a woman aged 30 to 39 who had recovered from COVID-19. CDR3 in amino acids: CASSLGREYYEQYF. CDR3 sequence (DNA): TGTGCCAGCAGTTTAGGGCGGGAGTACTACGAGCAGTACTTC.